This T cell receptor (beta chain) was documented in a study of T cell repertoires in cytomegalovirus infection. Regarding the study as a whole: The ex vivo response showed dominance by HLA-C-restricted CMV-specific TCR beta clonotypes.

TCRdb independently ran MiXCR on the reads; one entry per CDR3 protein. The sample yields 230,000 or so distinct CDR3 sequences, approximately 15% seen once. A note on this clonotype: The target antigen is unknown.

The sample taken for sequencing was CD8+ T cells from PBMCs. The sequence came from a human donor in good health (CMV status not recorded). Some clones in this sample may be carry-over from other donors' samples.

The chain's CDR3 is CASSLTGLAGLTDTQYF. The CDR3 nucleotides read TGTGCCAGCAGCCTTACCGGACTAGCGGGGTTGACAGATACGCAGTATTTT. This chain joins TRBV4-2 and TRBJ2-3, with TRBD2 matching 12 bases. In germline, CDR1 is LGHNA, CDR2 YNFKEQ. CDR3 length equals 17 residues. The V gene end was trimmed by 4 bases and the J gene end by 3 bases; junction bases not matched to a gene: 8.